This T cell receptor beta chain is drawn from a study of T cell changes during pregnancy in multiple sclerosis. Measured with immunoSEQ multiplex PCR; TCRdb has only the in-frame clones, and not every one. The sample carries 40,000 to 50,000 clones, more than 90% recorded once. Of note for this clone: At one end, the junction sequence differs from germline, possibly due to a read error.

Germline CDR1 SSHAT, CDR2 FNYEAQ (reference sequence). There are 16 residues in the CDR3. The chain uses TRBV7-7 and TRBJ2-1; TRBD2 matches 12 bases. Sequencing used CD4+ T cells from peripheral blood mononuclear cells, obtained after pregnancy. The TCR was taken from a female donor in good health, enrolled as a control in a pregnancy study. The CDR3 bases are TGTGCTAGCAGCTTACTCTCGCCTAGCGGGAGGGATGAGCAGTTCTTC. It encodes CASSLLSPSGRDEQFF.